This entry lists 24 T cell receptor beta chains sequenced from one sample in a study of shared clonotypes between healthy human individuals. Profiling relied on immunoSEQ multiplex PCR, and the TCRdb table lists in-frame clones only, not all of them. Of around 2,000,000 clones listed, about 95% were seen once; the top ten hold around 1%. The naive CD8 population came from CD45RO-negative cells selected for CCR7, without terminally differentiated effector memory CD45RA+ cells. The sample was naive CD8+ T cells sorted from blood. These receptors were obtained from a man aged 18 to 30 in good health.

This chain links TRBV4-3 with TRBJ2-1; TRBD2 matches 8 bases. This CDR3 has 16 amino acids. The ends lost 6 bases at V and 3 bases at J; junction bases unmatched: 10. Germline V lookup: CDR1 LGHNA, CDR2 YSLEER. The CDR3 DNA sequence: TGCGCCAGCAGTCCCGCCCCAGCGGGGGTCTACAATGAGCAGTTCTTC. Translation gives CASSPAPAGVYNEQFF.

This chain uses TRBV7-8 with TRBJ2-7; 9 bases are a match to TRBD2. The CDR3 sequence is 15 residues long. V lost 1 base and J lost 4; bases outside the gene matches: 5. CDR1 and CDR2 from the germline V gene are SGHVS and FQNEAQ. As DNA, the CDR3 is TGTGCCAGCAGCTTAGAAGGTAGCGGGGGTTACGAGCAGTACTTC. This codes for CASSLEGSGGYEQYF. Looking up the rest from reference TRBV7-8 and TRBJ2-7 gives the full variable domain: GAGVSQSPRYKVAKRGQDVALRCDPISGHVSLFWYQQALGQGPEFLTYFQNEAQLDKSGLPSDRFFAERPEGSVSTLKIQRTQQEDSAVYLCASSLEGSGGYEQYFGPGTRLTVT.

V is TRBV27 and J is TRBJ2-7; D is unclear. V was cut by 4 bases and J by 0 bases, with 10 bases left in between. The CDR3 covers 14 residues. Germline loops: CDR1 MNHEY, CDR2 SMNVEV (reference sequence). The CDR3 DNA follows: TGTGCCAGCAGTTCGGGCGGTGGCTCCTACGAGCAGTACTTC. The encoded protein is CASSSGGGSYEQYF.

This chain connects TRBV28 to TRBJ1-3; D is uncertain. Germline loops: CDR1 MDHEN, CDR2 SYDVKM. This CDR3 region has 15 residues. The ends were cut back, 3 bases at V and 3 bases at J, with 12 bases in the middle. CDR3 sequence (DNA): TGTGCCAGCAGTTTCGGTATCTCGGTTGGAAACACCATATATTTT. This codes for CASSFGISVGNTIYF.

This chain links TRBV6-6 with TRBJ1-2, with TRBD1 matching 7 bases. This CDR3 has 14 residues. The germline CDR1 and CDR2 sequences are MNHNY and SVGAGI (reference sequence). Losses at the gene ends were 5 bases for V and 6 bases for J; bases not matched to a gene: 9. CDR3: CASSNDRGLDGYTF. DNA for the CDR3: TGTGCCAGCAGTAATGATAGGGGGCTGGATGGCTACACCTTC.

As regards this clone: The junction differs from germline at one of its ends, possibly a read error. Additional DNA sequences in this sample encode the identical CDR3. This chain's CDR3 is CASSQDLTLPLYGYTF. The CDR3 coding sequence is TGCGCTAGCAGCCAAGATTTGACTTTACCCCTCTATGGCTACACCTTC. The chain couples TRBV4-1 to TRBJ1-2; D is undetermined. This CDR3 is built from 16 residues. In germline, CDR1 is MGHRA, CDR2 YSYEKL.

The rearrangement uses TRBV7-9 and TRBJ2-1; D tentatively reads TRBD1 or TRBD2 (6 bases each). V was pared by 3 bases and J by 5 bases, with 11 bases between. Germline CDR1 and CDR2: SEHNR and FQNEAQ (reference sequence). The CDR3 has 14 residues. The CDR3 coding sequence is TGTGCCAGCAGCTTGAGGGGGGCGGACAATGAGCAGTTCTTC. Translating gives CASSLRGADNEQFF.

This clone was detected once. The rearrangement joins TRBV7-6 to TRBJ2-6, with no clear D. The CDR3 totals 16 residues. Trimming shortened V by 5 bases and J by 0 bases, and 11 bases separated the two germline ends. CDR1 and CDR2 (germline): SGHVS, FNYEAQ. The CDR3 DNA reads TGTGCCAGCAGCGGGTCCTCTGACTCTGGGGCCAACGTCCTGACTTTC. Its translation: CASSGSSDSGANVLTF.

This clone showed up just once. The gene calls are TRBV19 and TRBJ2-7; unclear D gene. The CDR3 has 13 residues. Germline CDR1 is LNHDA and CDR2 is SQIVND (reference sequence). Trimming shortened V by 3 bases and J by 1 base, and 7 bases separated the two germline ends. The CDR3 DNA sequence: TGTGCCAGTAGTATCAAGGTTTCCTACGAGCAGTACTTC. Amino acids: CASSIKVSYEQYF.

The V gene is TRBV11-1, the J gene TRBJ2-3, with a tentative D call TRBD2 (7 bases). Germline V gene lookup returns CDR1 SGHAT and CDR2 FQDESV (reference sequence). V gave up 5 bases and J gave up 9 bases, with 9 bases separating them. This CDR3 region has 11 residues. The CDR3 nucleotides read TGTGCCAGCAGCGAGGGGGGGACGCAGTATTTT. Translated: CASSEGGTQYF. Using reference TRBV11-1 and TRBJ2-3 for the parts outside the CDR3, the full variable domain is EAEVAQSPRYKITEKSQAVAFWCDPISGHATLYWYRQILGQGPELLVQFQDESVVDDSQLPKDRFSAERLKGVDSTLKIQPAELGDSAMYLCASSEGGTQYFGPGTRLTVL.

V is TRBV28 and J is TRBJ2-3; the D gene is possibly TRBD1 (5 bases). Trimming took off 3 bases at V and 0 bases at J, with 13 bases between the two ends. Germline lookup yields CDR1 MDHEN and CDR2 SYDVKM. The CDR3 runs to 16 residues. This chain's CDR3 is CASSFIGEPSTDTQYF. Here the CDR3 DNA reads TGTGCCAGCAGTTTCATAGGGGAACCTAGCACAGATACGCAGTATTTT.

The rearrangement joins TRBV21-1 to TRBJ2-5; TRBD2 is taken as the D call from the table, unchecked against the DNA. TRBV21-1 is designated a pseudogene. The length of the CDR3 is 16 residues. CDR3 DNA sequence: TGTGCCAGCAGCAATTCTAGCGGGAGGGCCTGGGAGACCCAGTACTTC. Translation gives CASSNSSGRAWETQYF.

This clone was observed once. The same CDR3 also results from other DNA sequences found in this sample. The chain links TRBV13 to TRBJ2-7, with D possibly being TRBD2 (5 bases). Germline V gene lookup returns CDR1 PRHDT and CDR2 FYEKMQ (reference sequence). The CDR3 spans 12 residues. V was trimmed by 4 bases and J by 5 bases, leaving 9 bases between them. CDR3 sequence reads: CASSSTGDEQYF. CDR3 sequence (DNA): TGTGCCAGCAGCTCCACCGGGGACGAGCAGTACTTC.

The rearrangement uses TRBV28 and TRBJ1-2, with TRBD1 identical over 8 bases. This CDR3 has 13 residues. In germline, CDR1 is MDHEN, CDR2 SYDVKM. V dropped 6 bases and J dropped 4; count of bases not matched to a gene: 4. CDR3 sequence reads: CASSLRGLYGYTF. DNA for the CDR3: TGTGCCAGCAGCCTCAGGGGGCTCTATGGCTACACCTTC.

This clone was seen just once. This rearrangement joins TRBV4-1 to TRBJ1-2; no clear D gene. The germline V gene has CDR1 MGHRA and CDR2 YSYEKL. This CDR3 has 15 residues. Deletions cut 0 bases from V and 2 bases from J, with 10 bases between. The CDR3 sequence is CASSQDVSGNYGYTF. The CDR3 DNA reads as TGCGCCAGCAGCCAAGATGTTTCGGGGAACTATGGCTACACCTTC.

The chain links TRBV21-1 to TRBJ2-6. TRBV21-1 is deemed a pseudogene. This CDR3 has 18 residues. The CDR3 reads CASSQAGTYSSGANVLTF. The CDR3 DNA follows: TGTGCCAGCAGTCAGGCCGGGACCTACTCCTCTGGGGCCAACGTCCTGACTTTC.

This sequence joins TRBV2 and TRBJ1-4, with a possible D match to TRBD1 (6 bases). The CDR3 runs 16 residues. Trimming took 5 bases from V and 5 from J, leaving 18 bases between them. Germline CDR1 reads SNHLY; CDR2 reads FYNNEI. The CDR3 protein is CASSRIRGGANEKLFF. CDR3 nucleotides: TGTGCCAGCAGTCGAATACGGGGGGGCGCGAATGAAAAACTGTTTTTT.

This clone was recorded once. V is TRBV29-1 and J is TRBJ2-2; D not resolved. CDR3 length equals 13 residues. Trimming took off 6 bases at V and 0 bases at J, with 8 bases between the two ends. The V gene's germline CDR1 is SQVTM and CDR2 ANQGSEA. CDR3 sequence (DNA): TGCAGCGTGGTCCCTTCGAACACCGGGGAGCTGTTTTTT. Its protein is CSVVPSNTGELFF.

In nucleotides, the CDR3 is TGTGCCAGCAGTTTGGCGGGGACACCTTGGAATGAGCAGTTCTTC. It yields the protein CASSLAGTPWNEQFF. This chain connects TRBV27 to TRBJ2-1, with D possibly being TRBD1 or TRBD2 (6 bases each). This CDR3 contains 15 residues. The V end lost 3 bases, the J end lost 7 bases, and 16 bases lay between the germline ends. Germline CDR1 and CDR2: MNHEY and SMNVEV (reference sequence).

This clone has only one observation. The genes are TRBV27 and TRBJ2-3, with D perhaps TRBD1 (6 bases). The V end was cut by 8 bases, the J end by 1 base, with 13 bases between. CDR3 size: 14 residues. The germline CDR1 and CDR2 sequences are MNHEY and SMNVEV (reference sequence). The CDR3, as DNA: TGTGCCAGCTCGTACAGGGCTGGCACAGATACGCAGTATTTT. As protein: CASSYRAGTDTQYF.

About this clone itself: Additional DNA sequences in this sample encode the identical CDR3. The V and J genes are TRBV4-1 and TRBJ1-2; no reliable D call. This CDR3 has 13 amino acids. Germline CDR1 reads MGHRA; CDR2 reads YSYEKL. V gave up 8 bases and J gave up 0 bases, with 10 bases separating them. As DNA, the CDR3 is TGCGCCAGCTCTCCGATAACTAACTATGGCTACACCTTC. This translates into CASSPITNYGYTF.

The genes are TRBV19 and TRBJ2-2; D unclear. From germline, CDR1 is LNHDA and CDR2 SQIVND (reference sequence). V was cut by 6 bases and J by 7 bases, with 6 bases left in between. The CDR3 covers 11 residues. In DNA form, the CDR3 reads TGTGCCAGTAGAGATGTCGGGGAGCTGTTTTTT. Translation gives CASRDVGELFF.

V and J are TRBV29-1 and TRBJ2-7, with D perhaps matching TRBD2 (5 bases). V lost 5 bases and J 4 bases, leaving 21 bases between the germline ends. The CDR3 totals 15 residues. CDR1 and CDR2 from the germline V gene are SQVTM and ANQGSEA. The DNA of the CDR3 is TGCAGCGTTACCGATCCGGTCCCAGGAGGATACGAGCAGTACTTC. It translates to CSVTDPVPGGYEQYF.

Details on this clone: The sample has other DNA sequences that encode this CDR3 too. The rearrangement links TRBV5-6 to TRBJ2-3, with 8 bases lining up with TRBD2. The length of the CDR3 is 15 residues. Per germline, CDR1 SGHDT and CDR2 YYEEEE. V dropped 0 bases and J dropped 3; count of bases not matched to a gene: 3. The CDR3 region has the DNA TGTGCCAGCAGCTTGGGGCTAGCGGGTACAGATACGCAGTATTTT. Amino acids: CASSLGLAGTDTQYF. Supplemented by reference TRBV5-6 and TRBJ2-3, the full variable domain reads DAGVTQSPTHLIKTRGQQVTLRCSPKSGHDTVSWYQQALGQGPQFIFQYYEEEERQRGNFPDRFSGHQFPNYSSELNVNALLLGDSALYLCASSLGLAGTDTQYFGPGTRLTVL.